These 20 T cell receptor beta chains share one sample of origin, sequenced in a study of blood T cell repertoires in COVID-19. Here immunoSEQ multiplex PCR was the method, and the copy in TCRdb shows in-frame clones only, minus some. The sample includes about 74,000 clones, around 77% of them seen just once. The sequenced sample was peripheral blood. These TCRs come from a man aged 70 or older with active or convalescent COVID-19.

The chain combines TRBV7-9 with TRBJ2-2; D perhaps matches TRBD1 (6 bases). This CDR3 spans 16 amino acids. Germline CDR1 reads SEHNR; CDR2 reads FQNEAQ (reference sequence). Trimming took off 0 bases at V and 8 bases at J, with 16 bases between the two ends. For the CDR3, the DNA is TGTGCCAGCAGCTTAGCCCGGACAGCCTCAGGGGGGGAGCTGTTTTTT. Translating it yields CASSLARTASGGELFF.

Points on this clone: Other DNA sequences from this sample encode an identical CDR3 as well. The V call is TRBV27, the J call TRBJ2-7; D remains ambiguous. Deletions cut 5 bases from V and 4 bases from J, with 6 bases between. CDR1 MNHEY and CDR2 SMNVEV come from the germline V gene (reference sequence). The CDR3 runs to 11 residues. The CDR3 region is CASSRGYEQYF. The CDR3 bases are TGTGCCAGCAGTAGAGGATACGAGCAGTACTTC.

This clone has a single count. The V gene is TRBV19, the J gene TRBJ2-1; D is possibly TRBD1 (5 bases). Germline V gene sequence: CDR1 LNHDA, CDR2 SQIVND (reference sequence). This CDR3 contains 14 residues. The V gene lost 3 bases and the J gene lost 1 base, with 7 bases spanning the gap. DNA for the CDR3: TGTGCCAGTAGTATGGGGCGATCCTACAATGAGCAGTTCTTC. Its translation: CASSMGRSYNEQFF.

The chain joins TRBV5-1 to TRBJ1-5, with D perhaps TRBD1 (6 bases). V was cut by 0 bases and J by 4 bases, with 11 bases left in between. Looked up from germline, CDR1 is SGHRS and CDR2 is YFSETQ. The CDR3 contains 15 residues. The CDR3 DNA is TGCGCCAGCAGCTTGGCAGGACAGTTGAATCAGCCCCAGCATTTT. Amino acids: CASSLAGQLNQPQHF. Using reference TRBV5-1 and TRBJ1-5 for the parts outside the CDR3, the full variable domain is KAGVTQTPRYLIKTRGQQVTLSCSPISGHRSVSWYQQTPGQGLQFLFEYFSETQRNKGNFPGRFSGRQFSNSRSEMNVSTLELGDSALYLCASSLAGQLNQPQHFGDGTRLSIL.

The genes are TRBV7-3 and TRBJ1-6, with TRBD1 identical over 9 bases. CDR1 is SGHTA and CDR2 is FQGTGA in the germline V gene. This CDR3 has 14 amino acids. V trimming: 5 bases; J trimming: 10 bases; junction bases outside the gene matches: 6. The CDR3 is CASSETDRGSPLHF. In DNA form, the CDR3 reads TGTGCCAGCAGCGAAACGGACAGGGGATCACCCCTCCACTTT.

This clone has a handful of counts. The CDR3, as DNA: TGTGCCAGCAGCAAGGACAACGTGGGACTCCTGTACCAAGAGACCCAGTACTTC. It specifies CASSKDNVGLLYQETQYF. The chain recombines TRBV5-6 with TRBJ2-5, with D possibly matching TRBD2 (6 bases). This CDR3 has 18 amino acids. Germline assignment: CDR1 SGHDT and CDR2 YYEEEE. V lost 4 bases and J 0 bases, leaving 22 bases between the germline ends.

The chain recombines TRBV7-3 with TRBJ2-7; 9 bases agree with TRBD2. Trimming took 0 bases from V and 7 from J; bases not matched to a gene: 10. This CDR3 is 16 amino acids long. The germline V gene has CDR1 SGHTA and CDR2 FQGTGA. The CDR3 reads CASSLTAQRGAEEQYF. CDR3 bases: TGTGCCAGCAGCTTAACAGCCCAGCGGGGGGCTGAGGAGCAGTACTTC.

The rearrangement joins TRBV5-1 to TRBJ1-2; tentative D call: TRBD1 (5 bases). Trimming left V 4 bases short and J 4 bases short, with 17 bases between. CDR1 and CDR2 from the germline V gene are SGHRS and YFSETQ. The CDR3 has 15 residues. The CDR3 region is CASSPHAGQGYGYTF. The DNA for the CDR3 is TGCGCCAGCAGCCCTCACGCAGGTCAGGGCTATGGCTACACCTTC.

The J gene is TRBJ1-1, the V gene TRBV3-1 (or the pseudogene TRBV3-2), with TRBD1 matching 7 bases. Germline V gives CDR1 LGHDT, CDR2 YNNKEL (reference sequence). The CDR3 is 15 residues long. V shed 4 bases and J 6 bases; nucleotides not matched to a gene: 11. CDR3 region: CASSLQGPAGPEAFF. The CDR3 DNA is TGTGCCAGCAGCCTACAGGGGCCTGCGGGCCCTGAAGCTTTCTTT.

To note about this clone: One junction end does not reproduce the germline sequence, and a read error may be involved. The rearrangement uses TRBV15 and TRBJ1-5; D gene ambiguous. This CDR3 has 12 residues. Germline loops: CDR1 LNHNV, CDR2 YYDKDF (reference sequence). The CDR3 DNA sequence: TGTGCCACCAGCAGGGGCAGAGATGAGAGAGCTTTT. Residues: CATSRGRDERAF.

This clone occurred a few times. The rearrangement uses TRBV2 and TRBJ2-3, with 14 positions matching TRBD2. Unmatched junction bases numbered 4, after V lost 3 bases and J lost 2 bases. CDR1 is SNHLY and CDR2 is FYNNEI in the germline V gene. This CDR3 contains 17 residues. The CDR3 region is CASSETSGGAVTDTQYF. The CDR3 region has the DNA TGTGCCAGCAGTGAGACTAGCGGGGGGGCGGTCACAGATACGCAGTATTTT.

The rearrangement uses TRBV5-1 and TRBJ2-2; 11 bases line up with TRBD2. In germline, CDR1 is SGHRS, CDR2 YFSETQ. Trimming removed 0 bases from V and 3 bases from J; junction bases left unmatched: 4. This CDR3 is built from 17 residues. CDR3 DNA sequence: TGCGCCAGCAGCTTGGCCCTGACTAGCGGGGACACCGGGGAGCTGTTTTTT. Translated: CASSLALTSGDTGELFF.

The CDR3 is CARPVHGGPEYYGYTF. The CDR3 nucleotides are TGTGCCAGACCAGTGCATGGAGGGCCGGAATATTATGGCTACACCTTC. The chain couples TRBV13 to TRBJ1-2; D unclear. The CDR3 is made up of 16 amino acids. The germline V gene encodes CDR1 PRHDT and CDR2 FYEKMQ (reference sequence). V lost 9 bases to trimming and J lost 5 bases, with 25 bases between them. The whole variable domain, remainder taken from reference TRBV13 and TRBJ1-2, is AAGVIQSPRHLIKEKRETATLKCYPIPRHDTVYWYQQGPGQDPQFLISFYEKMQSDKGSIPDRFSAQQFSDYHSELNMSSLELGDSALYFCARPVHGGPEYYGYTFGSGTRLTVV.

CDR3 nucleotide sequence: TGTGCCAGCAGCGTTAGTCCCTCACCCCTCTACGAGCAGTACTTC. This sequence encodes CASSVSPSPLYEQYF. The chain has TRBV5-6 and TRBJ2-7, with D unresolved. The CDR3 runs 15 residues. Deletions cut 4 bases from V and 3 bases from J, with 17 bases between. Germline V gene data show CDR1 as SGHDT and CDR2 as YYEEEE. The variable domain in full, completed from reference TRBV5-6 and TRBJ2-7, reads DAGVTQSPTHLIKTRGQQVTLRCSPKSGHDTVSWYQQALGQGPQFIFQYYEEEERQRGNFPDRFSGHQFPNYSSELNVNALLLGDSALYLCASSVSPSPLYEQYFGPGTRLTVT.

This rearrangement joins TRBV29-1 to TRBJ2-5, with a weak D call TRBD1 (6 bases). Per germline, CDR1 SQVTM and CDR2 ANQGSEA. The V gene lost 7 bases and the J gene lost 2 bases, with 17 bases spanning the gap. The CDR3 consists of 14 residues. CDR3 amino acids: CSAALGTSQETQYF. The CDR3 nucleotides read TGCAGCGCCGCGCTCGGGACATCGCAAGAGACCCAGTACTTC. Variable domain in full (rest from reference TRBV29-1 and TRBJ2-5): SAVISQKPSRDICQRGTSLTIQCQVDSQVTMMFWYRQQPGQSLTLIATANQGSEATYESGFVIDKFPISRPNLTFSTLTVSNMSPEDSSIYLCSAALGTSQETQYFGPGTRLLVL.

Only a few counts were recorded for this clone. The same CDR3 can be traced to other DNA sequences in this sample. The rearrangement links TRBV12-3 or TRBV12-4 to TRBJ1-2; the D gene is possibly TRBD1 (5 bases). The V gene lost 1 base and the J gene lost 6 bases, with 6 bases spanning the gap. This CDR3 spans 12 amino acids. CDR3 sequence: CASSLEGHGYTF. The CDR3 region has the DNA TGTGCCAGCAGTTTAGAGGGGCATGGCTACACCTTC.

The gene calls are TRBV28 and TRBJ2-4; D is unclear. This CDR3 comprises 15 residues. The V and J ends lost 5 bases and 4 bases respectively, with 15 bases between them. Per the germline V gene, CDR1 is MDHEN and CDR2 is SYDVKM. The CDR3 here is CASSPGPSSKNIQYF. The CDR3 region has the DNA TGTGCCAGCAGTCCGGGTCCGTCTTCTAAAAACATTCAGTACTTC.

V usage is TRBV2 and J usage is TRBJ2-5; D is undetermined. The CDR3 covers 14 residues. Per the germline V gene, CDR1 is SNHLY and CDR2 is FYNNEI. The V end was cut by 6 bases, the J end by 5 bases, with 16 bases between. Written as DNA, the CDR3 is TGTGCCAGCAGCCCCGGGTCCAGCGCGGAGACCCAGTACTTC. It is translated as CASSPGSSAETQYF.

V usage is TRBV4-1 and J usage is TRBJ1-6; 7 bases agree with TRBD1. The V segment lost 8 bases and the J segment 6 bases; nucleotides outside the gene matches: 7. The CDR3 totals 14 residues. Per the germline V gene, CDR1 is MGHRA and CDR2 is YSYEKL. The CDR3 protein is CASGGQLFNSPLHF. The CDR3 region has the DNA TGCGCCAGCGGGGGACAGCTATTTAATTCACCCCTCCACTTT.

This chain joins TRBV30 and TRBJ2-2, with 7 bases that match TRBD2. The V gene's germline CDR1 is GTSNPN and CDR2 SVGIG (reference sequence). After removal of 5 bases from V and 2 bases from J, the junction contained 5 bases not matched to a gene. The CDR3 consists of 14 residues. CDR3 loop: CAWSRDYNTGELFF. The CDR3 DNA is TGTGCCTGGTCTCGGGACTACAACACCGGGGAGCTGTTTTTT.